This TCR beta chain was sequenced during a study of T cell clonality in common variable immunodeficiency. Germline V gene lookup returns CDR1 MNHEY and CDR2 SVGEGT. CDR3 size: 15 residues. TCRdb keeps only in-frame clones here, not all; method: immunoSEQ multiplex PCR. The sample contains over 40,000 clones, none of them singletons. As concerns this clone: As yet, its antigen is unknown. Since a much larger clone is just one base distant, this may be a read error. The read ends 3 residues early relative to the CDR3; the germline J gene fills the gap.

Whole-study results and caveats: The cause of increased CVID clonality remains unclear without subpopulation sequencing.

This chain connects TRBV6-2 or TRBV6-3 to TRBJ2-3; 8 positions match TRBD1. The sequence was collected from a person aged 18 to 75 in good health. Sequencing used peripheral blood mononuclear cells. The CDR3 loop is CASSKDRANNQPQYF. The DNA read from the CDR3 is TGTGCCAGCAGCAAGGACAGGGCGAACAATCAGCCG.